The clone carrying this TCR beta chain was seen only a few times. The data were obtained in a study of T-cell reconstitution after alpha-beta-depleted transplantation in children. The TCRbeta library incorporated unique molecular identifiers. TCRdb itself ran the PCR reads through MiXCR, one entry per CDR3 protein. The data hold about 540,000 distinct CDR3 sequences, with 15% to 20% observed a single time. There are 15 residues in the CDR3. The V end was cut by 4 bases, the J end by 2 bases, with 16 bases between. Germline CDR1 reads SGHRS; CDR2 reads YFSETQ. The V and J genes are TRBV5-1 and TRBJ2-7; D call uncertain. The receptor was isolated from a human donor who donated a stem cell graft to a child with acute lymphoblastic leukemia. Material: PBMCs from the stem cell graft donor, obtained from the stem cell graft. The CDR3 sequence: CASSTLPGLPYEQYF. The CDR3 bases are TGCGCCAGCAGCACCCTCCCGGGTCTTCCCTACGAGCAGTACTTC.